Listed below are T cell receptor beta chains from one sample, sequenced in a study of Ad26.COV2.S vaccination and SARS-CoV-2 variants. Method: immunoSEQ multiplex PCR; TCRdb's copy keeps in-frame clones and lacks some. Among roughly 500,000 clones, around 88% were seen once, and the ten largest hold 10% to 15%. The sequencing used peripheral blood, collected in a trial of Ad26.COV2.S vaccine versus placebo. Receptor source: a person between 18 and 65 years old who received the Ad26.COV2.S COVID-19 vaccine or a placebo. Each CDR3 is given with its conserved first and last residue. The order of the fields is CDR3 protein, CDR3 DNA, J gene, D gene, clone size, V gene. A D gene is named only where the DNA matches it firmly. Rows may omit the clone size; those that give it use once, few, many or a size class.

CASNKGLAPPENIQYF TGTGCCAGCAACAAGGGACTAGCGCCTCCAGAAAACATTCAGTACTTC TRBJ2-4 TRBD2 NA TRBV6-6
CASRAGQYGYTF TGTGCCAGCCGGGCAGGTCAATATGGCTACACCTTC TRBJ1-2 NA NA TRBV2
CASSIFGTLNTGELFF TGTGCCAGTAGTATATTCGGGACCCTGAACACCGGGGAGCTGTTTTTT TRBJ2-2 NA NA TRBV19
CASSVVVEASGRTNEQFF TGTGCCAGCAGCGTAGTGGTTGAGGCTAGCGGGAGGACCAATGAGCAGTTCTTC TRBJ2-1 TRBD2 NA TRBV9
CASSPLAGGPSYEQYF TGTGCCAGCAGCCCATTAGCGGGAGGGCCCTCCTACGAGCAGTACTTC TRBJ2-7 TRBD2 NA TRBV7-9
CASSLIKGNEQFF TGTGCCAGCAGCCTTATTAAGGGCAATGAGCAGTTCTTC TRBJ2-1 NA NA TRBV5-4
CASSRPPGAWEQYF TGTGCCAGCAGCAGACCCCCAGGGGCCTGGGAGCAGTACTTC TRBJ2-7 NA NA TRBV28
CASSFHWNSPLHF TGTGCCAGCAGTTTTCACTGGAATTCACCCCTCCACTTT TRBJ1-6 NA few TRBV12-3/TRBV12-4
CASSLRQGGEKLFF TGTGCCAGTAGCCTCAGACAGGGTGGTGAAAAACTGTTTTTT TRBJ1-4 TRBD1 NA TRBV19
CASSQEGRYQETQYF TGTGCCAGCAGCCAAGAAGGCCGGTACCAAGAGACCCAGTACTTC TRBJ2-5 NA NA TRBV4-2
CASSPTINGFRNEQFF TGTGCCAGTAGCCCAACTATAAACGGATTTCGCAATGAGCAGTTCTTC TRBJ2-1 NA NA TRBV19
CASSLTKNEQFF TGTGCCAGCAGTTTAACCAAAAATGAGCAGTTCTTC TRBJ2-1 NA once TRBV12-3/TRBV12-4
CASSLLGMNTEAFF TGTGCCAGCAGTTTACTGGGGATGAACACTGAAGCTTTCTTT TRBJ1-1 NA NA TRBV28
CASSETLTGRITPTYEQYF TGTGCCAGCAGTGAAACTCTGACAGGGCGTATTACCCCCACCTACGAGCAGTACTTC TRBJ2-7 TRBD1 NA TRBV6-1
CASSQDRRFEKLFF TGTGCCAGCAGCCAAGATCGACGGTTTGAAAAACTGTTTTTT TRBJ1-4 NA once TRBV4-2
CASSPTGADHYEQYF TGTGCCAGCAGCCCGACAGGGGCGGACCACTACGAGCAGTACTTC TRBJ2-7 TRBD1 NA TRBV7-2
CASSLAGATEAFF TGTGCCAGCAGTTTGGCGGGGGCAACTGAAGCTTTCTTT TRBJ1-1 NA once TRBV12-3/TRBV12-4
CASSPIPGQGTGELFF TGCGCCAGCAGCCCAATACCGGGACAGGGCACCGGGGAGCTGTTTTTT TRBJ2-2 TRBD1 once TRBV5-1
CASSGGFGELFF TGTGCCAGCAGCGGGGGGTTCGGGGAGCTGTTTTTT TRBJ2-2 NA few TRBV7-6
CASSAGQGGPYEQYF TGTGCCAGCAGTGCGGGCCAAGGGGGACCATACGAGCAGTACTTC TRBJ2-7 NA NA TRBV2
CASSQSRGNEQFF TGTGCCAGCAGCCAAAGTAGGGGGAACGAGCAGTTCTTC TRBJ2-1 NA NA TRBV14
CASSQGPPTTKILAGGNEQYF TGTGCCAGCAGCCAAGGACCCCCCACCACTAAGATACTAGCGGGAGGGAACGAGCAGTACTTC TRBJ2-7 TRBD2 NA TRBV14
CASREGGDQPQHF TGTGCCAGCAGGGAGGGGGGCGATCAGCCCCAGCATTTT TRBJ1-5 NA once TRBV12-3/TRBV12-4
CASSFGGFTAQYF TGTGCCAGCAGTTTCGGGGGGTTTACGGCCCAGTACTTC TRBJ2-5 TRBD2 NA TRBV27
CASSPGAGTEETQYF TGCGCCAGCAGCCCGGGCGCGGGGACCGAAGAGACCCAGTACTTC TRBJ2-5 NA NA TRBV5-1
CSVEGINTEAFF TGCAGCGTTGAGGGGATCAACACTGAAGCTTTCTTT TRBJ1-1 NA NA TRBV29-1
CASSLSRGWHTEAFF TGTGCCAGCAGCTTGTCGCGGGGTTGGCACACTGAAGCTTTCTTT TRBJ1-1 NA NA TRBV7-3
CASSLEAGGPVSGANVLTF TGTGCCAGCAGCTTAGAAGCGGGAGGGCCGGTCTCCGGGGCCAACGTCCTGACTTTC TRBJ2-6 TRBD2 NA TRBV7-2
CASSFPGSVSLFQHF TGTGCCAGCAGTTTCCCCGGGTCGGTTTCCTTGTTCCAGCATTTT TRBJ1-5 NA NA TRBV28